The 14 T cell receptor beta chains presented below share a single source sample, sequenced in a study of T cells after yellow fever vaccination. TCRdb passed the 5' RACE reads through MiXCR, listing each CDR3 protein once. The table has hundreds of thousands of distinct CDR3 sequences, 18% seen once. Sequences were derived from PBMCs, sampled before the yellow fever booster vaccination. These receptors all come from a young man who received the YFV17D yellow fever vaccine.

The CDR3 reads CASSQEPLGEQFF. Written as DNA, the CDR3 is TGCGCCAGCAGCCAAGAGCCTTTGGGTGAGCAGTTCTTC. This chain joins TRBV4-3 and TRBJ2-1, with D unresolved. The CDR3 runs to 13 residues. From germline, CDR1 is LGHNA and CDR2 YSLEER. V shed 0 bases and J shed 9 bases, with 9 bases lying between them.

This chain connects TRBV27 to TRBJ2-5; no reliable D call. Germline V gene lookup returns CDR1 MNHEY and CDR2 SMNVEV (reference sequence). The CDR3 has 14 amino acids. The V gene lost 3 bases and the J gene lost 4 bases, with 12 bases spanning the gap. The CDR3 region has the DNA TGTGCCAGCAGTTTCGGATCTTACAGAGAGACCCAGTACTTC. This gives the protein CASSFGSYRETQYF.

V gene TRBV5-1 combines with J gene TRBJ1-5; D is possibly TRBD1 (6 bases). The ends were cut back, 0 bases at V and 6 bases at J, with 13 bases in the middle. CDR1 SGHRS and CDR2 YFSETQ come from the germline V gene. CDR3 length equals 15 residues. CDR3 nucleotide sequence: TGCGCCAGCAGCTTGGAGGCGGGAGGGGGTCAGCCCCAGCATTTT. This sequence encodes CASSLEAGGGQPQHF. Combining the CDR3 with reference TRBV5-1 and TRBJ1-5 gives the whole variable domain KAGVTQTPRYLIKTRGQQVTLSCSPISGHRSVSWYQQTPGQGLQFLFEYFSETQRNKGNFPGRFSGRQFSNSRSEMNVSTLELGDSALYLCASSLEAGGGQPQHFGDGTRLSIL.

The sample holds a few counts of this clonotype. The CDR3 DNA follows: TGTGCCAGCCAAACAGGGGCAGGTCAGCCCCAGCATTTT. Its protein is CASQTGAGQPQHF. The chain links TRBV28 to TRBJ1-5; the match to TRBD1 covers 7 bases. CDR1 is MDHEN, CDR2 SYDVKM, per germline. CDR3 length equals 13 residues. The J segment lost 6 bases and the V segment lost 8 bases, leaving 7 bases of the junction unmatched.

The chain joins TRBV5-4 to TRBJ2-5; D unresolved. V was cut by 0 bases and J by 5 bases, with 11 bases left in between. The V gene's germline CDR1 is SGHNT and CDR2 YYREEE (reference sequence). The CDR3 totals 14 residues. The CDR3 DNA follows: TGTGCCAGCAGCTTGGGACCGATGGGGGAGACCCAGTACTTC. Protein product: CASSLGPMGETQYF.

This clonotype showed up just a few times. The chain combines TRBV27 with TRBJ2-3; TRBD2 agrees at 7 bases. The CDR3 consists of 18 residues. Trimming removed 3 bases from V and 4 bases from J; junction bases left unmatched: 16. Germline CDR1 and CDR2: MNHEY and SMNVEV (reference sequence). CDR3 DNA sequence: TGTGCCAGCAGTTTTGAGTCTAGCGGCGGTCCTGGGGCAGATACGCAGTATTTT. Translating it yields CASSFESSGGPGADTQYF.

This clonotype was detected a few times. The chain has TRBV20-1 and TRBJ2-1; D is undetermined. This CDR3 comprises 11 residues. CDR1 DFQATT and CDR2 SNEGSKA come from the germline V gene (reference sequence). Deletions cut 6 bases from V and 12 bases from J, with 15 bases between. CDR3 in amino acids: CSAETGLTQFF. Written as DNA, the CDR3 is TGCAGTGCCGAAACCGGCCTCACGCAGTTCTTC.

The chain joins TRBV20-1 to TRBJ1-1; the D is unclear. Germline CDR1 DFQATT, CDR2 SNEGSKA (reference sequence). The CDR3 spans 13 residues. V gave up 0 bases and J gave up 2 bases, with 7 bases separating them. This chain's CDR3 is CSARDPTNTEAFF. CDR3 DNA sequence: TGCAGTGCTAGAGATCCCACCAACACTGAAGCTTTCTTT.

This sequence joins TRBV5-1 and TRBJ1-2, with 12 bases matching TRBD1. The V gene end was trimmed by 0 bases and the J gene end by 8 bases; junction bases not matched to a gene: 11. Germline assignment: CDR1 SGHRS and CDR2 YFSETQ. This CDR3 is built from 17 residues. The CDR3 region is CASSLDSPGQGARGYTF. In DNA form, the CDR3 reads TGCGCCAGCAGCTTGGACTCACCGGGACAGGGGGCGCGGGGCTACACCTTC.

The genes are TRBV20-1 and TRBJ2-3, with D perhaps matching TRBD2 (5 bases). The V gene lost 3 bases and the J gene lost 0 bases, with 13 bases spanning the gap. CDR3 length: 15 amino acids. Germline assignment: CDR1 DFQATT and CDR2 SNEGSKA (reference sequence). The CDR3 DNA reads TGCAGTGCTAGTTGGACTGCTGAGAGCACAGATACGCAGTATTTT. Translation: CSASWTAESTDTQYF.

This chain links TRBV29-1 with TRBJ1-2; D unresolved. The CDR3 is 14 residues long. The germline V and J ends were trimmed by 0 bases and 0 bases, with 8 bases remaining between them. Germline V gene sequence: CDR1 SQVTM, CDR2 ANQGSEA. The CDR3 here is CSVEDWRANYGYTF. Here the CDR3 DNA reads TGCAGCGTTGAAGATTGGAGAGCTAACTATGGCTACACCTTC.

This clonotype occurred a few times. CDR3 DNA sequence: TGTGCCAGCAGTTCTACAGGGGAGGGGAACACTGAAGCTTTCTTT. It is translated as CASSSTGEGNTEAFF. The J gene is TRBJ1-1, the V gene TRBV12-3 or TRBV12-4; 7 positions agree with TRBD1. The CDR3 covers 15 residues. J was trimmed by 1 base and V by 4 bases; bases with no gene match: 6.

The DNA of the CDR3 is TGCAGTGCTAGAGATCGGAGTTACGAGCAGTACTTC. It is translated as CSARDRSYEQYF. The J gene is TRBJ2-7, the V gene TRBV20-1; no firm D call. With 0 bases removed from V and 4 bases from J, the gap between germline ends came to 7 bases. The V gene's germline CDR1 is DFQATT and CDR2 SNEGSKA (reference sequence). The CDR3 contains 12 residues.

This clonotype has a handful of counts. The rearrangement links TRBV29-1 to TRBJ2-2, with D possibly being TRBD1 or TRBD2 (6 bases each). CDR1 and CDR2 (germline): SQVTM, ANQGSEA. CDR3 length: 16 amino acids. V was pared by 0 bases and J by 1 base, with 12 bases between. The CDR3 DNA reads TGCAGCGTTGAAGATATAGGGGGGTGGAACACCGGGGAGCTGTTTTTT. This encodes CSVEDIGGWNTGELFF.